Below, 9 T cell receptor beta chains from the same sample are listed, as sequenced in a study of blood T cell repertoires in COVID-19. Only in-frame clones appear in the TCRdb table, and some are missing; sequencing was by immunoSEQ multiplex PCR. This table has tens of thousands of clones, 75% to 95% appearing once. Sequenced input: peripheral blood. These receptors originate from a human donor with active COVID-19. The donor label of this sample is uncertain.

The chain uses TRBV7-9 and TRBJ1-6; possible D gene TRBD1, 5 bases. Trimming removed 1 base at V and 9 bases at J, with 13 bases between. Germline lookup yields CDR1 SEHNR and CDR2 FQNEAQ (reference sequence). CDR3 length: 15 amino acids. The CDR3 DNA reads TGTGCCAGCAGCTTAGAGGGGAGGCGAGGTTCACCCCTCCACTTT. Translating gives CASSLEGRRGSPLHF. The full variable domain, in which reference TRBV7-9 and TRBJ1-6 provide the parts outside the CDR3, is DTGVSQNPRHKITKRGQNVTFRCDPISEHNRLYWYRQTLGQGPEFLTYFQNEAQLEKSRLLSDRFSAERPKGSFSTLEIQRTEQGDSAMYLCASSLEGRRGSPLHFGNGTRLTVT.

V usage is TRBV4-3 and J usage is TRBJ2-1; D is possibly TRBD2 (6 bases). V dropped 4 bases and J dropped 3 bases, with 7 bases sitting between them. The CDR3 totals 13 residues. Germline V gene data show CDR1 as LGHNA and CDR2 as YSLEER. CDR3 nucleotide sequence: TGCGCCAGCAGCCGGACTAACTACAATGAGCAGTTCTTC. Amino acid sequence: CASSRTNYNEQFF.

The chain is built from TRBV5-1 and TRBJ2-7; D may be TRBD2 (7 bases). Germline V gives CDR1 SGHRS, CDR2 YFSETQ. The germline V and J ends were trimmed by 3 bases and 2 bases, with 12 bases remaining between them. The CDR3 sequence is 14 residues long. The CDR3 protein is CASSSREGAYEQYF. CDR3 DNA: TGCGCCAGCAGCTCAAGGGAGGGGGCCTACGAGCAGTACTTC.

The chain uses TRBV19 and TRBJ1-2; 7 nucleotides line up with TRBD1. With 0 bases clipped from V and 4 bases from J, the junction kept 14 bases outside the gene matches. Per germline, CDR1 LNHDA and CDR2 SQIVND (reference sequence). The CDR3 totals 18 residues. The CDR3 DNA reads TGTGCCAGTAGTATAGAGGGGACCACCGGGACAGCGCTCTATGGCTACACCTTC. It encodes CASSIEGTTGTALYGYTF.

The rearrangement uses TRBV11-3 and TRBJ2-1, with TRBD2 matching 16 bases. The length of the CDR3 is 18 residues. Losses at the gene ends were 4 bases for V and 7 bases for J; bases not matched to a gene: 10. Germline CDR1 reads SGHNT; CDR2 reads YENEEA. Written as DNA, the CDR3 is TGTGCCAGCAGCTCAGCCGGGACTAGCGGGAGGGCCGGGAATGAGCAGTTCTTC. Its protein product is CASSSAGTSGRAGNEQFF.

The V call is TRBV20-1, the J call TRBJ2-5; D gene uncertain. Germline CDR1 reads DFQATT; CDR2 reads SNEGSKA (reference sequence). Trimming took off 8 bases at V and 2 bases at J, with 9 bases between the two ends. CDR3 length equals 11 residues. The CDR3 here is CSPLLQETQYF. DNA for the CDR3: TGCAGTCCGTTATTACAAGAGACCCAGTACTTC.

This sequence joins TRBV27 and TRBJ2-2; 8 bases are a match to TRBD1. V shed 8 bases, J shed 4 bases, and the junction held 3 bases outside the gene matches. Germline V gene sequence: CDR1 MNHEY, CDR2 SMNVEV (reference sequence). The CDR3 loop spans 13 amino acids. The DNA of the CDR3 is TGTGCCAGCTGCAGGGGGCTCACCGGGGAGCTGTTTTTT. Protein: CASCRGLTGELFF.

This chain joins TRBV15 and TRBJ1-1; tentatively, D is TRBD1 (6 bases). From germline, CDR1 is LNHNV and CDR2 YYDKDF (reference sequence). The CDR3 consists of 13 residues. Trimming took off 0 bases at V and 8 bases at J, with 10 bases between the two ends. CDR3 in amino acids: CATSRDLQGEAFF. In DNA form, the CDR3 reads TGTGCCACCAGCAGAGATCTCCAGGGGGAAGCTTTCTTT.

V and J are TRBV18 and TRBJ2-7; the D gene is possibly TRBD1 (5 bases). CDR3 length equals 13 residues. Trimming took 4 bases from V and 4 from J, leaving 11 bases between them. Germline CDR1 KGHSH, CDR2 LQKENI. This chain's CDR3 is CASSLDRRYEQYF. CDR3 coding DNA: TGTGCCAGCTCACTCGACAGAAGATACGAGCAGTACTTC.